Listed below are T cell receptor beta chains from one sample, sequenced in a study of T cells in Graves' hyperthyroidism and ophthalmopathy. MiXCR was run by TCRdb on the multiplex PCR reads, yielding one entry per CDR3 protein. This sample has hundreds of thousands of distinct CDR3 sequences, with 14% found just once. The sequenced sample consisted of blood. The source of these receptors is a woman aged 18-29 years with Graves' hyperthyroidism. CDR3s include the opening cysteine and the closing phenylalanine or tryptophan. The D gene is left open where the match is weak.

d_call v_call cdr3_aa
. TRBV7-2 CASSSGRTPSETQYF
. TRBV11-2 CASSLDPGQGGEQYF
. TRBV18 CASSPSLSEGAGELFF
TRBD2 TRBV4-2 CASSQGLGTSDYEQYF
. TRBV7-2 CASSASRVNTEAFF
. TRBV7-9 CASSGRGQENNEQFF
TRBD1 TRBV29-1 CSGRGQESFNEQFF
. TRBV11-2 CASSLDGTESYEQYF
. TRBV28 CASSSNILDSNYGYTF
. TRBV20-1 CSARLAARYEQYF
TRBD1 TRBV11-2 CASSPGQGRAEAFF
. TRBV27 CASSPLVSGANVLTF
. TRBV12-3/TRBV12-4 CASSFGLGGNEQFF
. TRBV6-1 CASSQQSPDRTGNTIYF
. TRBV27 CASSFSPGAYGYTF
. TRBV5-1 CASSGGRPEKEQYF
. TRBV7-2 CASSWTADEKLFF
. TRBV12-3/TRBV12-4 CASSLTSASSTDTQYF
TRBD1 TRBV27 CASTWTGNNEQFF
. TRBV7-9 CASSRTGDRVAEQYF
TRBD1 TRBV11-2 CARRTGEDGYTF
. TRBV7-2 CASSPRHGGMGQYF
. TRBV7-3 CASSLVAGLFNEQFF
TRBD2 TRBV7-2 CASSTRRLAGRYEQYF
. TRBV7-8 CASSRSVEHSYEQYF
. TRBV11-3 CASETYNEQFF
. TRBV5-1 CASSLGLNPTYEQYF
TRBD1 TRBV10-2 CASSKTGSEAFF
TRBD1 TRBV7-2 CASSLISGQDYEQYF
. TRBV7-9 CASSSGLRVETQYF
TRBD1 TRBV30 CAWSFDRDEQYF
. TRBV30 CAWSRTVTDTQYF
. TRBV28 CASSPRANLYNEQFF
. TRBV5-1 CASSLASRGRPFHDEQYF
. TRBV4-1 CASSQGQGIGTQYF
. TRBV29-1 CSVAAGDKRGYGYTF
. TRBV15 CATSRDRSAEAFF
. TRBV4-1 CASSQEVTSTAFF
TRBD2 TRBV6-5 CAGSSPRAGDTGELFF
TRBD1 TRBV6-1 CASSLSPRTGAKNIQYF
. TRBV13 CASERRGVSSNYGYTF
. TRBV10-2 CASRPSAEGILVAGELFF